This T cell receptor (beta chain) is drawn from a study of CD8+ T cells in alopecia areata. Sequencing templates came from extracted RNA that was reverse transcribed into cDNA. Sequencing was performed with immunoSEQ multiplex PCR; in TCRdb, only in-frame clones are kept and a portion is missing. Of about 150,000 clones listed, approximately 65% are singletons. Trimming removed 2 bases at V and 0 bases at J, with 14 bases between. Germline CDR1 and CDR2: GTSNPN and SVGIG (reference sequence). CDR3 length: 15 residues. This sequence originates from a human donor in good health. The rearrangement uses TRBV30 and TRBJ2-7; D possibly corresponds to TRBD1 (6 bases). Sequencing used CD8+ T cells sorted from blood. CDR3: CAWSPPDSSSYEQYF. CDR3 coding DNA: TGTGCCTGGAGTCCCCCGGACAGCAGCTCCTACGAGCAGTACTTC.